This T cell receptor beta chain was identified in a study of blood T cell repertoires in COVID-19. In the study overall: The analysed material was cDNA or gDNA that came from T cells, B-cell-depleted T cells, or PBMCs.

Individuals aged about 18 to 89 years were recruited from 24 US areas. Worth noting for this clone: One end of the junction varies from germline; a read error may be responsible.

Looked up from germline, CDR1 is SGHRS and CDR2 is YFSETQ. The CDR3 has 15 residues. Original data processing: Quantification of nucleated cells was approximated via reference gene primer amplification. Assay: immunoSEQ multiplex PCR; the TCRdb copy retains only in-frame clones and omits some. Clone size and V and J calls were adopted from that table, with D and trimming inferred from the DNA. The sample has some 270,000 clones; over 80% are singletons. The specimen sequenced was PBMCs or T cells enriched from blood (not recorded which). The chain links TRBV5-1 to TRBJ2-5; TRBD1 agrees at 12 bases. This TCR derives from a woman between 40 and 55 years old who had been exposed to COVID-19. The CDR3 DNA follows: TGTGCCAGCAGCTTGGCGGGACAGGGGGCCGAGACCCAGTACTTC. Its protein is CASSLAGQGAETQYF. Variable domain in full (rest from reference TRBV5-1 and TRBJ2-5): KAGVTQTPRYLIKTRGQQVTLSCSPISGHRSVSWYQQTPGQGLQFLFEYFSETQRNKGNFPGRFSGRQFSNSRSEMNVSTLELGDSALYLCASSLAGQGAETQYFGPGTRLLVL.